The source of this T cell receptor (beta chain) is a study of beta chain features in type 1 diabetes. Isolated RNA was reverse transcribed in full, so expressed TCRB transcripts were sequenced. Assay used: immunoSEQ multiplex PCR; TCRdb lists only in-frame clones, some missing. The sample lists 150,000 to 200,000 clones, 7.5% to 9.5% seen once, with around 2.5% in the top ten. Trimming shortened V by 0 bases and J by 9 bases, and 14 bases separated the two germline ends. Germline CDR1 is LGHNA and CDR2 is YSLEER. This CDR3 is built from 14 residues. The rearrangement joins TRBV4-3 to TRBJ2-5; no clear D gene. The clonotype originates from a woman under 30 in good health. The sample comprised central memory CD4+ T cells from blood. CDR3 sequence: CASSQDRAPGPQYF. CDR3 bases: TGCGCCAGCAGCCAAGATCGAGCCCCTGGGCCCCAGTACTTC.